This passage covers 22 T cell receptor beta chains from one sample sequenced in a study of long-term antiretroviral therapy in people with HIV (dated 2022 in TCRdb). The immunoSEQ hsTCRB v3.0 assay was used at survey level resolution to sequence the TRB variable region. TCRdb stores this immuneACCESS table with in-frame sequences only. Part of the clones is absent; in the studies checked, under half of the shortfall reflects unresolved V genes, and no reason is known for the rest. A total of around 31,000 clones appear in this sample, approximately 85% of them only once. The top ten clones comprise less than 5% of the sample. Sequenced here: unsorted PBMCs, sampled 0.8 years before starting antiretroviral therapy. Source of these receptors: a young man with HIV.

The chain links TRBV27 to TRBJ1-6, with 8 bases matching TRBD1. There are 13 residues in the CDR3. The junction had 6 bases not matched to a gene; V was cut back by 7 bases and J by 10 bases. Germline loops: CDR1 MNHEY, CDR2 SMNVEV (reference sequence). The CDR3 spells CASTYRDRSPLHF. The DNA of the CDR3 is TGTGCCAGCACCTACCGGGACAGGTCACCCCTCCACTTT.

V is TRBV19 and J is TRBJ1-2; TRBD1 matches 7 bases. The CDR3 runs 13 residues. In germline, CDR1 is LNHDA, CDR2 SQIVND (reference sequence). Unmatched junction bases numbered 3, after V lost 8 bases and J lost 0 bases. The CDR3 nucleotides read TGTGCCAGTCGACAGGGCGCTAACTATGGCTACACCTTC. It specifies CASRQGANYGYTF.

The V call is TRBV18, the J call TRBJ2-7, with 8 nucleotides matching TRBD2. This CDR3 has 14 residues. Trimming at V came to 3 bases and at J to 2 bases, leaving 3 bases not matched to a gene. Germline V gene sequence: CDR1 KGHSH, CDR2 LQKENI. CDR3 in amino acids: CASSPSGGTYEQYF. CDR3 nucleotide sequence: TGTGCCAGCTCACCGAGCGGGGGCACCTACGAGCAGTACTTC. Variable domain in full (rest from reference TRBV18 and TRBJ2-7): NAGVMQNPRHLVRRRGQEARLRCSPMKGHSHVYWYRQLPEEGLKFMVYLQKENIIDESGMPKERFSAEFPKEGPSILRIQQVVRGDSAAYFCASSPSGGTYEQYFGPGTRLTVT.

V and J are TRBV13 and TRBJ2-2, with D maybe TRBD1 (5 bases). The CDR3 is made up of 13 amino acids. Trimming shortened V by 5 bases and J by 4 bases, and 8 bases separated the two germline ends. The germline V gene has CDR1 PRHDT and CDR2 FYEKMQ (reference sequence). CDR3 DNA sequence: TGTGCCAGCAGCCCGACAGCCACCGGGGAGCTGTTTTTT. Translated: CASSPTATGELFF.

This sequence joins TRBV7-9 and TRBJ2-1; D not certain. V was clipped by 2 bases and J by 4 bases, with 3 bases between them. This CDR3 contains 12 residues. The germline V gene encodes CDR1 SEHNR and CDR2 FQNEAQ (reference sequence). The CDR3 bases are TGTGCCAGCAGCTTATCTTACAATGAGCAGTTCTTC. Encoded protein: CASSLSYNEQFF.

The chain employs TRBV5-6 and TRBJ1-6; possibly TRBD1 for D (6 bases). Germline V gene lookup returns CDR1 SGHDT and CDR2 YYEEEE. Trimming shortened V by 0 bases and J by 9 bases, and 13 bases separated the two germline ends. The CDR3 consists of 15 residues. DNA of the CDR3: TGTGCCAGCAGCTTGGAAACAGGGTTCGCTTCACCCCTCCACTTT. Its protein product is CASSLETGFASPLHF.

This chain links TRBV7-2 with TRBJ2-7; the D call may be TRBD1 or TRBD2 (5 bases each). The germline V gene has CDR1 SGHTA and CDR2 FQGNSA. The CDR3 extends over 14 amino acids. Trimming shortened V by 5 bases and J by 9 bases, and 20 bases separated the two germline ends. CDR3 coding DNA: TGTGCCAGCAGCCTAGAGGGCAGGGAGTTAGCGCAGTACTTC. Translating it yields CASSLEGRELAQYF.

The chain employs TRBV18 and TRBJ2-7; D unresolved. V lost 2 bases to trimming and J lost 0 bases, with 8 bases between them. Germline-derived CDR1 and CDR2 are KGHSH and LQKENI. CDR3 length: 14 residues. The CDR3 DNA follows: TGTGCCAGCTCACCATTACAGAGCTCCTACGAGCAGTACTTC. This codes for CASSPLQSSYEQYF.

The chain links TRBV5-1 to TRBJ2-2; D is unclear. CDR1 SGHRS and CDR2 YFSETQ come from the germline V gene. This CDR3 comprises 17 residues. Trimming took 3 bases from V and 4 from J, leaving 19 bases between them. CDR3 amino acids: CASSYSAALSGTGELFF. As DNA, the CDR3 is TGCGCCAGCAGCTACTCGGCCGCCCTATCGGGCACCGGGGAGCTGTTTTTT. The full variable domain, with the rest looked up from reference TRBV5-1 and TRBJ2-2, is KAGVTQTPRYLIKTRGQQVTLSCSPISGHRSVSWYQQTPGQGLQFLFEYFSETQRNKGNFPGRFSGRQFSNSRSEMNVSTLELGDSALYLCASSYSAALSGTGELFFGEGSRLTVL.

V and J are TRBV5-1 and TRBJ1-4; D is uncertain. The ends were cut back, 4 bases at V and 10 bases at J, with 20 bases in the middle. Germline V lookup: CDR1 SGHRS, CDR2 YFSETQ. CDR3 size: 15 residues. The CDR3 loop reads CASSPDISNGGKLFF. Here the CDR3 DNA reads TGCGCCAGCAGCCCGGATATTAGTAACGGTGGAAAACTGTTTTTT. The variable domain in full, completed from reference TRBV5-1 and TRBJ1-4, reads KAGVTQTPRYLIKTRGQQVTLSCSPISGHRSVSWYQQTPGQGLQFLFEYFSETQRNKGNFPGRFSGRQFSNSRSEMNVSTLELGDSALYLCASSPDISNGGKLFFGSGTQLSVL.

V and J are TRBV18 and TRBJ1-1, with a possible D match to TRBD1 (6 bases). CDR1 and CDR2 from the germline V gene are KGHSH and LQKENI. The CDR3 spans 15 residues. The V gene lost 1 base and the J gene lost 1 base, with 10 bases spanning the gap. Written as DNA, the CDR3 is TGTGCCAGCTCACCACAACAGGGACCGAACACTGAAGCTTTCTTT. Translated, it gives CASSPQQGPNTEAFF.

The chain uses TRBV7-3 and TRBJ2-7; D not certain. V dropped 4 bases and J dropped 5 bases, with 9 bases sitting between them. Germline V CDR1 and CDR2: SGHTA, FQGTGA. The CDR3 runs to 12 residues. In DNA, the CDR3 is TGTGCCAGCAGCTCAGGTATCCACGAGCAGTACTTC. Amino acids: CASSSGIHEQYF.

The CDR3 sequence is CASSPIGPYGYTF. CDR3 DNA: TGTGCCAGCAGCCCAATCGGTCCATATGGCTACACCTTC. V gene TRBV7-8 combines with J gene TRBJ1-2; no definite D call. CDR1 is SGHVS and CDR2 is FQNEAQ in the germline V gene. The V end was cut by 5 bases, the J end by 5 bases, with 12 bases between. The CDR3 sequence is 13 residues long.

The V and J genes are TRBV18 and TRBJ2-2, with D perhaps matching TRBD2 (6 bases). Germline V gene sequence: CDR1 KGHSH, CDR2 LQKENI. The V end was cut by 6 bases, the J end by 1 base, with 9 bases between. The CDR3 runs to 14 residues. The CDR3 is CASSPGLNTGELFF. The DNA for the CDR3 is TGTGCCAGCTCCCCGGGACTGAACACCGGGGAGCTGTTTTTT.

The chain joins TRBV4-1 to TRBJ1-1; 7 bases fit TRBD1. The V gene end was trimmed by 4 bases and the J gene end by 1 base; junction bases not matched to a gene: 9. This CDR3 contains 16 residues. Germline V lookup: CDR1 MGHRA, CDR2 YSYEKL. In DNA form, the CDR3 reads TGCGCCAGCAGCCGGCTCGGGGACAGCCGGAACACTGAAGCTTTCTTT. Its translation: CASSRLGDSRNTEAFF.

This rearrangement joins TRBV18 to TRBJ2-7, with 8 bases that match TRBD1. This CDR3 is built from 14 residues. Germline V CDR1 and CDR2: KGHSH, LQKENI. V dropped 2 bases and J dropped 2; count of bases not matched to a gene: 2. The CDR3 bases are TGTGCCAGCTCACCAGGGACAGGCCCCTACGAGCAGTACTTC. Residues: CASSPGTGPYEQYF. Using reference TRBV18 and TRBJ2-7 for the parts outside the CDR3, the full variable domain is NAGVMQNPRHLVRRRGQEARLRCSPMKGHSHVYWYRQLPEEGLKFMVYLQKENIIDESGMPKERFSAEFPKEGPSILRIQQVVRGDSAAYFCASSPGTGPYEQYFGPGTRLTVT.

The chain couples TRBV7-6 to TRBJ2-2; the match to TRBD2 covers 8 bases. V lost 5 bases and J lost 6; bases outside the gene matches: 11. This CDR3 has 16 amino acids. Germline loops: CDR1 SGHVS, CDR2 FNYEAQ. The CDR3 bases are TGTGCCAGCAGCCCGGCGCGGGGGGCGGGCGCCGGGGAGCTGTTTTTT. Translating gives CASSPARGAGAGELFF.

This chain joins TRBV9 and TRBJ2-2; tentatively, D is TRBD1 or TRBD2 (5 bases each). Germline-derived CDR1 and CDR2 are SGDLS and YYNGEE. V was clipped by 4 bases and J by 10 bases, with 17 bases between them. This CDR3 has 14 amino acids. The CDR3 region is CASSIQGRGEELFF. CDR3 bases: TGTGCCAGCAGCATCCAAGGCCGGGGCGAGGAGCTGTTTTTT. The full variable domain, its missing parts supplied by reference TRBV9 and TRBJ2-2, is DSGVTQTPKHLITATGQRVTLRCSPRSGDLSVYWYQQSLDQGLQFLIQYYNGEERAKGNILERFSAQQFPDLHSELNLSSLELGDSALYFCASSIQGRGEELFFGEGSRLTVL.

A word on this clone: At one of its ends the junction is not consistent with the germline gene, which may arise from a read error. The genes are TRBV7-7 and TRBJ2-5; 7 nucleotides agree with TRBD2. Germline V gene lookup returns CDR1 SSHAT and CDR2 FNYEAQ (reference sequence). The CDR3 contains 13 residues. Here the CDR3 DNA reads TGTGCTAGCAGCTTTCGACTAGCCGAGACCCAGTACTTC. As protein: CASSFRLAETQYF.

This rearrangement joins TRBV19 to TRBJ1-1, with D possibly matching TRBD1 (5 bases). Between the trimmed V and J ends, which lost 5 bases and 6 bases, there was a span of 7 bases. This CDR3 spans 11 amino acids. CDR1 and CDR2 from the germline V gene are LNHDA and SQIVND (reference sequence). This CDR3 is CASSLGAEAFF. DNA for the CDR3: TGTGCCAGTAGTCTAGGGGCTGAAGCTTTCTTT.

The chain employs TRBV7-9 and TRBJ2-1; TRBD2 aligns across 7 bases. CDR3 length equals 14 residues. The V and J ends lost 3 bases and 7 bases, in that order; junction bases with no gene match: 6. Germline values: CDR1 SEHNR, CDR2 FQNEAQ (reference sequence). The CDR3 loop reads CASSLGTTRNEQFF. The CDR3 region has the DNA TGTGCCAGCAGCTTGGGGACTACTAGGAATGAGCAGTTCTTC.

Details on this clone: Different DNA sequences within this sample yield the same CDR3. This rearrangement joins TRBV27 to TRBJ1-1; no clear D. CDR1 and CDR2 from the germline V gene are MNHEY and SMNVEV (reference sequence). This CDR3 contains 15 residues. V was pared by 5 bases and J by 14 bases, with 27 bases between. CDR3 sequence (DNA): TGTGCCAGCAGTCGGTGGGTCGGTGGGCAATTGAGAGCCTTCTTT. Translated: CASSRWVGGQLRAFF.